The 3 T cell receptor beta chains reported below all come from one sample, sequenced in a study of OX40 agonist ivuxolimab in advanced cancers. Clones were sequenced by immunoSEQ multiplex PCR, and TCRdb holds only the in-frame ones, with some missing. The sample lists 25,000 or so clones, around two thirds occurring once. Here the sequenced sample was CD4+ or CD8+ T cells sorted from blood, taken in a trial of the OX40 agonist ivuxolimab. All receptors derive from an adult with an advanced solid tumor such as melanoma, head and neck, liver or kidney cancer.

This clone showed up just a few times. The chain joins TRBV7-6 to TRBJ1-4, with D possibly being TRBD1 (6 bases). The CDR3 runs to 14 residues. V lost 5 bases to trimming and J lost 5 bases, with 12 bases between them. Per the germline V gene, CDR1 is SGHVS and CDR2 is FNYEAQ. CDR3 residues: CASSQGTRNEKLFF. The DNA for the CDR3 is TGTGCCAGCAGCCAGGGGACCCGCAATGAAAAACTGTTTTTT.

This clone was observed once. V usage is TRBV6-1 and J usage is TRBJ2-7, with 7 bases aligning to TRBD1. V shed 6 bases and J 3 bases; nucleotides not matched to a gene: 5. The CDR3 spans 13 residues. Germline loops: CDR1 MNHNS, CDR2 SASEGT. CDR3 protein: CASSPGQHYEQYF. DNA for the CDR3: TGTGCCAGCAGCCCGGGACAGCACTACGAGCAGTACTTC.

This chain links TRBV4-3 with TRBJ2-5; TRBD1 is a possible D gene (6 bases). The DNA end favors TRBJ2-7, so the J call may be wrong. Germline loops: CDR1 LGHNA, CDR2 YSLEER. The CDR3 has 16 residues. This CDR3 is CASSRGRGNLRDEQYF. The CDR3 region has the DNA TGCGCCAGCAGCCGGGGCAGGGGTAATTTACGGGACGAGCAGTACTTC.